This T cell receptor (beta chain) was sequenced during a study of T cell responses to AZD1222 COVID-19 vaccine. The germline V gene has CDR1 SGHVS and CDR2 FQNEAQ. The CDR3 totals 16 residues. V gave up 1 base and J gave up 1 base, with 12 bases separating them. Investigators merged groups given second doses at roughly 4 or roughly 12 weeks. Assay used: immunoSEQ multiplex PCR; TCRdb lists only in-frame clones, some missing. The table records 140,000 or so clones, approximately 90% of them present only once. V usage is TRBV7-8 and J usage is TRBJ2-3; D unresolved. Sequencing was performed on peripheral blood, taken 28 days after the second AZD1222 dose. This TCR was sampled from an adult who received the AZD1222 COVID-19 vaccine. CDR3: CASSLERTVGTDTQYF. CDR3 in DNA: TGTGCCAGCAGCTTAGAAAGGACGGTTGGCACAGATACGCAGTATTTT.